Below, 14 T cell receptor beta chains from the same sample are listed, as sequenced in a study of T cell responses to AZD1222 COVID-19 vaccine. Method: immunoSEQ multiplex PCR; TCRdb's copy keeps in-frame clones and lacks some. Here the sample spans fewer than 150,000 clones, roughly 93% being singletons. Here the sequenced sample was peripheral blood, taken on day 0 of AZD1222 vaccination. The receptors were gathered from an adult in good health.

The genes are TRBV4-1 and TRBJ1-4; D is uncertain. This CDR3 spans 14 amino acids. Per the germline V gene, CDR1 is MGHRA and CDR2 is YSYEKL. With 4 bases removed from V and 2 bases from J, the gap between germline ends came to 8 bases. CDR3 sequence (DNA): TGCGCCAGCAGCCCGGGCTGGACTAATGAAAAACTGTTTTTT. Translated, it gives CASSPGWTNEKLFF.

The genes are TRBV28 and TRBJ1-2; TRBD1 aligns across 7 bases. The CDR3 runs 14 residues. Trimming removed 5 bases from V and 4 bases from J; junction bases left unmatched: 7. CDR1 and CDR2 from the germline V gene are MDHEN and SYDVKM. CDR3 in DNA: TGTGCCAGCAGTCTCGTAGACAGGGTCTATGGCTACACCTTC. Its translation is CASSLVDRVYGYTF.

V gene TRBV28 combines with J gene TRBJ1-1, with D hard to call. The CDR3 runs 13 residues. CDR1 is MDHEN, CDR2 SYDVKM, per germline. Trimming cost V 7 bases and J 4 bases, with 13 bases left between them. CDR3 nucleotide sequence: TGTGCCAGCATCAAAGGTGGGCGCACTGAAGCTTTCTTT. Translation: CASIKGGRTEAFF.

The rearrangement links TRBV7-3 to TRBJ2-1; maybe TRBD2 (6 bases). CDR3 length: 15 residues. Per germline, CDR1 SGHTA and CDR2 FQGTGA. V lost 5 bases, J lost 3 bases, and 14 bases lay in between. Written as DNA, the CDR3 is TGTGCCAGCAGCACTTCCGGCGGGAACTACAATGAGCAGTTCTTC. Translating gives CASSTSGGNYNEQFF. Looking up the rest from reference TRBV7-3 and TRBJ2-1 gives the full variable domain: GAGVSQTPSNKVTEKGKYVELRCDPISGHTALYWYRQSLGQGPEFLIYFQGTGAADDSGLPNDRFFAVRPEGSVSTLKIQRTERGDSAVYLCASSTSGGNYNEQFFGPGTRLTVL.

This chain links TRBV7-3 with TRBJ1-4; D perhaps matches TRBD1 (6 bases). CDR3 length: 16 amino acids. Trimming removed 1 base from V and 5 bases from J, with 14 bases in between. Germline-derived CDR1 and CDR2 are SGHTA and FQGTGA. CDR3 residues: CASSLNPRGGNEKLFF. CDR3 bases: TGTGCCAGCAGCTTAAATCCCAGGGGAGGGAATGAAAAACTGTTTTTT.

The V call is TRBV4-1, the J call TRBJ1-2; D gene unclear. Germline values: CDR1 MGHRA, CDR2 YSYEKL. The CDR3 runs 18 residues. Deletions cut 0 bases from V and 3 bases from J, with 20 bases between. CDR3 bases: TGCGCCAGCAGCCAAGAACTCCCACGACCTTCGGCGGACTATGGCTACACCTTC. Protein product: CASSQELPRPSADYGYTF.

CDR3 coding DNA: TGTGCCAGCAGGGACAGGGCCTATGGCTACACCTTC. Its protein product is CASRDRAYGYTF. The chain links TRBV28 to TRBJ1-2, with TRBD1 matching 8 bases. The CDR3 is made up of 12 amino acids. V shed 6 bases and J 4 bases; nucleotides not matched to a gene: 1. Per the germline V gene, CDR1 is MDHEN and CDR2 is SYDVKM.

The rearrangement links TRBV15 to TRBJ2-2, with 7 bases lining up with TRBD1. Germline assignment: CDR1 LNHNV and CDR2 YYDKDF (reference sequence). The CDR3 length is 15 residues. With V trimmed by 1 base and J by 3 bases, 2 bases remained unmatched. The CDR3 here is CATSRGQGDTGELFF. The CDR3 DNA is TGTGCCACCAGCAGAGGACAGGGAGACACCGGGGAGCTGTTTTTT. Full variable domain (rest looked up from reference TRBV15 and TRBJ2-2): DAMVIQNPRYQVTQFGKPVTLSCSQTLNHNVMYWYQQKSSQAPKLLFHYYDKDFNNEADTPDNFQSRRPNTSFCFLDIRSPGLGDTAMYLCATSRGQGDTGELFFGEGSRLTVL.

The V and J genes are TRBV28 and TRBJ1-1, with a tentative D call TRBD1 (6 bases). V was clipped by 3 bases and J by 1 base, with 9 bases between them. The CDR3 is made up of 14 amino acids. The germline gives CDR1 MDHEN, CDR2 SYDVKM. For the CDR3, the DNA is TGTGCCAGCAGTTTTGGGGGGGCGAACACTGAAGCTTTCTTT. It codes for CASSFGGANTEAFF.

This chain uses TRBV27 with TRBJ1-5; D is uncertain. The CDR3 totals 15 residues. Trimming pared 6 bases from V and 1 base from J, leaving 13 bases between. Germline V gene lookup returns CDR1 MNHEY and CDR2 SMNVEV (reference sequence). The CDR3 sequence is CASRYGGGSNQPQHF. CDR3 nucleotide sequence: TGTGCCAGCAGGTACGGAGGTGGAAGCAATCAGCCCCAGCATTTT.

This sequence joins TRBV7-3 and TRBJ1-2; 9 bases match TRBD1. J gave up 4 bases and V 3 bases, and 0 bases lay outside the gene matches. The CDR3 is 13 amino acids. Germline V gene data show CDR1 as SGHTA and CDR2 as FQGTGA. The CDR3 DNA reads TGTGCCAGCAGCTTGGACAGGGGCTATGGCTACACCTTC. Its protein is CASSLDRGYGYTF.

The chain carries TRBV28 and TRBJ1-6, with 7 bases that match TRBD1. Trimming removed 5 bases from V and 0 bases from J; junction bases left unmatched: 19. The V gene's germline CDR1 is MDHEN and CDR2 SYDVKM. The CDR3 is made up of 21 amino acids. CDR3 coding DNA: TGTGCCAGCAGTCCCCCTTCCCGACAGGGCCCTATCCGCTCCTATAATTCACCCCTCCACTTT. The encoded protein is CASSPPSRQGPIRSYNSPLHF.

The rearrangement uses TRBV7-3 and TRBJ1-1; 9 nucleotides align to TRBD1. Germline loops: CDR1 SGHTA, CDR2 FQGTGA. V trimming: 5 bases; J trimming: 5 bases; junction bases outside the gene matches: 15. This CDR3 region has 17 residues. As DNA, the CDR3 is TGTGCCAGCAGCCCCAAGGGACAGGGCTTTTGGGGGACTGAAGCTTTCTTT. Translating it yields CASSPKGQGFWGTEAFF.

V usage is TRBV5-1 and J usage is TRBJ2-1; possible D gene TRBD2, 6 bases. V lost 5 bases and J lost 1, with 19 bases in between. This CDR3 is built from 17 residues. The germline gives CDR1 SGHRS, CDR2 YFSETQ. The CDR3, as DNA: TGCGCCAGCAGTAACCGACGGGAGTACCTTTCCTACAATGAGCAGTTCTTC. Protein: CASSNRREYLSYNEQFF. Full variable domain (rest looked up from reference TRBV5-1 and TRBJ2-1): KAGVTQTPRYLIKTRGQQVTLSCSPISGHRSVSWYQQTPGQGLQFLFEYFSETQRNKGNFPGRFSGRQFSNSRSEMNVSTLELGDSALYLCASSNRREYLSYNEQFFGPGTRLTVL.